This TCR beta chain appears in the sequencing data of a study of blood T cells in healthy people across ages. The study, taken as a whole, reports: The fall in TCR beta diversity per million T cells was roughly linear with age. It was found that TCR beta diversity correlated strongly with the percentage of naive T cells. Changes seen in expanded clonotypes were possibly confounded by donor CMV status left unknown.

The sample providers were healthy Caucasian people from Russia, aged roughly 6 to 90. Germline CDR1 reads SGHRS; CDR2 reads YFSETQ. Losses at the gene ends were 3 bases for V and 1 base for J; bases not matched to a gene: 6. The CDR3 has 16 amino acids. A second PCR of roughly 7 to 11 cycles used a sample-barcoded 5' primer and a J-beta primer mix. MiXCR, applied by TCRdb to the 5' RACE reads, yields one record per CDR3 protein. The table includes about 640,000 distinct CDR3 sequences, roughly 30% detected once. This clonotype turned up a few times. Its antigen is not known. This chain joins TRBV5-1 and TRBJ2-3; 9 bases fit TRBD1. The clonotype was recovered from a woman aged 80 or older in good health. Sequences were obtained from blood. CDR3 loop: CASSYAGTGRTDTQYF. The DNA for the CDR3 is TGCGCCAGCAGCTACGCCGGGACAGGGCGCACAGATACGCAGTATTTT.